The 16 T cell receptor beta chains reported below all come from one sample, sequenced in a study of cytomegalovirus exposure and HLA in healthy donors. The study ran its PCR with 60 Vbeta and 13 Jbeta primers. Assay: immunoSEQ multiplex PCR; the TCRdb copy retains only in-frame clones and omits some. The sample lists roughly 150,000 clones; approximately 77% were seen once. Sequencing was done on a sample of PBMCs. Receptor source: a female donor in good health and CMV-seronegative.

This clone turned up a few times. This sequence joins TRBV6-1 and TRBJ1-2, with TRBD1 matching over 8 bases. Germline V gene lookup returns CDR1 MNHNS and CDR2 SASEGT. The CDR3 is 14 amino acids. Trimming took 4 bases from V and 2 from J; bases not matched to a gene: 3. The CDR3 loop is CASSAGGANYGYTF. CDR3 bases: TGTGCCAGCAGTGCAGGGGGCGCGAACTATGGCTACACCTTC.

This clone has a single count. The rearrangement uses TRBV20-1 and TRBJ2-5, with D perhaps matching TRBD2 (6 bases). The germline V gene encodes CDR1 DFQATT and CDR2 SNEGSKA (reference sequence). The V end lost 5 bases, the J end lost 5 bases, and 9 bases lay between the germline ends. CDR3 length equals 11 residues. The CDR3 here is CSAGDLETQYF. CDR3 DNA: TGCAGTGCTGGGGACTTGGAGACCCAGTACTTC.

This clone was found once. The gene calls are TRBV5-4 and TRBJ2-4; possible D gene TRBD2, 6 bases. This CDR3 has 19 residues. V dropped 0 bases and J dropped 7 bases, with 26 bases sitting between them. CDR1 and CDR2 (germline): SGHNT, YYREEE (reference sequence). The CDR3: CASSLGGVREPNLGNIQYF. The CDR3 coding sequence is TGTGCCAGCAGCTTGGGGGGGGTGAGGGAACCTAACCTAGGGAACATTCAGTACTTC.

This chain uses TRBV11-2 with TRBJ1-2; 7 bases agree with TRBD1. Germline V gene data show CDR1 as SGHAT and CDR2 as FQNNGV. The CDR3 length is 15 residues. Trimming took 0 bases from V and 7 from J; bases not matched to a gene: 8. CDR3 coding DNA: TGTGCCAGCAGCTTAGAGGTGACAGGGTTCTCTGGCTACACCTTC. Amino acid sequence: CASSLEVTGFSGYTF.

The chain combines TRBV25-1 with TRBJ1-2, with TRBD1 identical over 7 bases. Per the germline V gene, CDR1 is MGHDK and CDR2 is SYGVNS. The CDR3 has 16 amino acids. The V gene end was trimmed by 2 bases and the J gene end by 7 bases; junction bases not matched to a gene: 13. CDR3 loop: CASSERDSSWVRGYTF. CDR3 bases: TGTGCCAGCAGTGAACGGGACAGCTCGTGGGTGCGTGGCTACACCTTC.

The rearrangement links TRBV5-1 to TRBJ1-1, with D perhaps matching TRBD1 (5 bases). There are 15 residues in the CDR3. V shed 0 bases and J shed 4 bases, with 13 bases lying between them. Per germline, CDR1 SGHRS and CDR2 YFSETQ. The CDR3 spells CASSLAGPGVTEAFF. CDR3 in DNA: TGCGCCAGCAGCTTGGCAGGACCGGGGGTCACTGAAGCTTTCTTT. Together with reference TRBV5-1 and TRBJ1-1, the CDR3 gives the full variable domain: KAGVTQTPRYLIKTRGQQVTLSCSPISGHRSVSWYQQTPGQGLQFLFEYFSETQRNKGNFPGRFSGRQFSNSRSEMNVSTLELGDSALYLCASSLAGPGVTEAFFGQGTRLTVV.

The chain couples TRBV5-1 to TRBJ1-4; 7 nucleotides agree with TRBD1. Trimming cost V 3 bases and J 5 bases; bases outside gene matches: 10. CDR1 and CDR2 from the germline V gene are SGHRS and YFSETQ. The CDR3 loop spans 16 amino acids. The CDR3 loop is CASSYGTGTANEKLFF. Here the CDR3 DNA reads TGCGCCAGCAGCTACGGTACCGGGACAGCAAATGAAAAACTGTTTTTT.

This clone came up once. DNA of the CDR3: TGCAGCGTTAGAACGGGCTCCTATAATTCACCCCTCCACTTT. It translates to CSVRTGSYNSPLHF. V is TRBV29-1 and J is TRBJ1-6; no definite D call. V dropped 5 bases and J dropped 0 bases, with 8 bases sitting between them. The CDR3 has 14 amino acids. Germline CDR1 and CDR2: SQVTM and ANQGSEA. The complete variable domain, with remaining parts taken from reference TRBV29-1 and TRBJ1-6, reads SAVISQKPSRDICQRGTSLTIQCQVDSQVTMMFWYRQQPGQSLTLIATANQGSEATYESGFVIDKFPISRPNLTFSTLTVSNMSPEDSSIYLCSVRTGSYNSPLHFGNGTRLTVT.

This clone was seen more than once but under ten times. The CDR3 sequence is CASRQLAGISYEQYF. Here the CDR3 DNA reads TGCGCCAGCAGACAACTAGCGGGAATCTCCTACGAGCAGTACTTC. This sequence joins TRBV4-1 and TRBJ2-7; TRBD2 matches 10 bases. The V gene end was trimmed by 6 bases and the J gene end by 0 bases; junction bases not matched to a gene: 5. Germline CDR1 and CDR2: MGHRA and YSYEKL. CDR3 length equals 15 residues.

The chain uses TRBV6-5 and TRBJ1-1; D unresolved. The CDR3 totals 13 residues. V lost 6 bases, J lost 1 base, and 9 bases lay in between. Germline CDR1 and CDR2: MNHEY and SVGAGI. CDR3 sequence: CASSKTSNTEAFF. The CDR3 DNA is TGTGCCAGCAGCAAAACTTCGAACACTGAAGCTTTCTTT.

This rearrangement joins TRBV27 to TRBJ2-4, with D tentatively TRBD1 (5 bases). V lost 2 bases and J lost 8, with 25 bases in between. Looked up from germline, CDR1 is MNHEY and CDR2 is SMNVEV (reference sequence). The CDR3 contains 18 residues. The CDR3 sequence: CASSLAPPTDQPNDIQYF. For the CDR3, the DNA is TGTGCCAGCAGTTTAGCCCCTCCGACAGACCAACCCAATGACATTCAGTACTTC.

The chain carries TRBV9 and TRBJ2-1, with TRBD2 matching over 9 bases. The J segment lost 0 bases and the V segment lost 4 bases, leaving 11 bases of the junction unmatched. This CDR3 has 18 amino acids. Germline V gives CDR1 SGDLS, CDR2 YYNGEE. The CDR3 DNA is TGTGCCAGCAGCCAGGGCCTAGCGGGGACCCGCTCCTACAATGAGCAGTTCTTC. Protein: CASSQGLAGTRSYNEQFF.

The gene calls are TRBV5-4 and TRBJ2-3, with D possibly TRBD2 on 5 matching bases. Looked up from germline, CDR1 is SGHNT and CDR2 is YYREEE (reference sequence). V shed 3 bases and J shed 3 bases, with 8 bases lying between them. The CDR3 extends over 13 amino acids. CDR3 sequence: CASSWWTTDTQYF. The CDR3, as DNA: TGTGCCAGCAGCTGGTGGACTACAGATACGCAGTATTTT.

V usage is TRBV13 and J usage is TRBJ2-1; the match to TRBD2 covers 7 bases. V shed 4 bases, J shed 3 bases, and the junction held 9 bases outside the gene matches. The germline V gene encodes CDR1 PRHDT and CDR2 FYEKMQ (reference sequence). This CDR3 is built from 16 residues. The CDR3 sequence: CASSSEGGTYYNEQFF. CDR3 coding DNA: TGTGCCAGCAGCTCCGAGGGAGGGACCTACTACAATGAGCAGTTCTTC.

The CDR3 coding sequence is TGTGCCAGAAGCACAGGGAATCAGCCCCAGCATTTT. This encodes CARSTGNQPQHF. The chain recombines TRBV5-3 with TRBJ1-5, with a tentative D call TRBD1 (6 bases). TRBV5-3 is designated an ORF whose function remains uncertain. The CDR3 spans 12 residues. V dropped 4 bases and J dropped 4 bases, with 6 bases sitting between them.

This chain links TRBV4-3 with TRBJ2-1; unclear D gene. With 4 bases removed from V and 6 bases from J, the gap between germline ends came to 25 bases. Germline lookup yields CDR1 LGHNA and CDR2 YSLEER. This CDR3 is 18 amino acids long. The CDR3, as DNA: TGCGCCAGCAGCCCCCCCCGAAAGGCGGCTCACCAGACCAATGAGCAGTTCTTC. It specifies CASSPPRKAAHQTNEQFF.